The 22 T cell receptor beta chains presented below share a single source sample, sequenced in a study of CD8+ T cells in alopecia areata. cDNA serving as the sequencing template came from extracted, reverse transcribed RNA. Clones were read by immunoSEQ multiplex PCR, and TCRdb kept only the in-frame ones, dropping some. Seen here are over 120,000 clones, roughly 54% observed once, and the top ten hold more than 15%. Stated treatment: oral pan-JAK inhibitor, 5-10 mg twice daily. The sequenced sample was CD8+ T cells sorted from blood, obtained at week 4, from a patient treated with tofacitinib. The receptors come from a human donor with alopecia areata.

The chain carries TRBV2 and TRBJ1-1; no definite D call. CDR1 and CDR2 (germline): SNHLY, FYNNEI. This CDR3 is 14 amino acids long. V dropped 2 bases and J dropped 1 base, with 8 bases sitting between them. CDR3 in amino acids: CASSEIAGNTEAFF. CDR3 DNA sequence: TGTGCCAGCAGTGAAATAGCCGGGAACACTGAAGCTTTCTTT. The variable domain in full, completed from reference TRBV2 and TRBJ1-1, reads EPEVTQTPSHQVTQMGQEVILRCVPISNHLYFYWYRQILGQKVEFLVSFYNNEISEKSEIFDDQFSVERPDGSNFTLKIRSTKLEDSAMYFCASSEIAGNTEAFFGQGTRLTVV.

This clone appeared a few times. The V call is TRBV11-2, the J call TRBJ2-4; D is unresolved. Per germline, CDR1 SGHAT and CDR2 FQNNGV. V lost 1 base and J 5 bases, leaving 9 bases between the germline ends. The CDR3 sequence is 14 residues long. CDR3 bases: TGTGCCAGCAGCTTAGGCCCTCGGGAAAACATTCAGTACTTC. Its translation is CASSLGPRENIQYF.

The chain couples TRBV29-1 to TRBJ2-7, with 10 positions matching TRBD2. The CDR3 is made up of 15 amino acids. Trimming at V came to 1 base and at J to 2 bases, leaving 5 bases not matched to a gene. CDR1 is SQVTM and CDR2 is ANQGSEA in the germline V gene. For the CDR3, the DNA is TGCAGCGTTGAAGCCCTAGCGGGGGCCACCTACGAGCAGTACTTC. As protein: CSVEALAGATYEQYF.

The V gene is TRBV29-1, the J gene TRBJ1-1, with D uncertain. The CDR3 runs to 12 residues. V gave up 6 bases and J gave up 1 base, with 9 bases separating them. The germline CDR1 and CDR2 sequences are SQVTM and ANQGSEA. The CDR3 nucleotides read TGCAGCGTCCCCCTCCAGAACACTGAAGCTTTCTTT. Translated, it gives CSVPLQNTEAFF.

This clone was recorded a few times. The genes are TRBV5-1 and TRBJ2-1, with 11 bases lining up with TRBD2. Germline assignment: CDR1 SGHRS and CDR2 YFSETQ. J was trimmed by 5 bases and V by 6 bases; bases with no gene match: 10. This CDR3 has 16 amino acids. CDR3 in amino acids: CASNGVLAGVNNEQFF. CDR3 sequence (DNA): TGCGCCAGCAACGGGGTACTAGCGGGGGTTAACAATGAGCAGTTCTTC.

This chain joins TRBV9 and TRBJ2-1; D uncertain. The germline V gene encodes CDR1 SGDLS and CDR2 YYNGEE. The CDR3 runs 16 residues. Trimming stripped 3 bases from V and 4 bases from J, with 17 bases between. CDR3 region: CASSDLHHGSYNEQFF. The DNA of the CDR3 is TGTGCCAGCAGCGACCTCCACCATGGCAGTTACAATGAGCAGTTCTTC. Full variable domain (rest looked up from reference TRBV9 and TRBJ2-1): DSGVTQTPKHLITATGQRVTLRCSPRSGDLSVYWYQQSLDQGLQFLIQYYNGEERAKGNILERFSAQQFPDLHSELNLSSLELGDSALYFCASSDLHHGSYNEQFFGPGTRLTVL.

The J gene is TRBJ1-5, the V gene TRBV14; 8 bases are shared with TRBD1. The CDR3 spans 15 residues. With 3 bases clipped from V and 2 bases from J, the junction kept 3 bases outside the gene matches. Germline loops: CDR1 SGHDN, CDR2 FVKESK. CDR3 sequence: CASSHDRGGNQPQHF. DNA of the CDR3: TGTGCCAGCAGCCACGACAGGGGAGGCAATCAGCCCCAGCATTTT. Full variable domain (outside the CDR3, taken from reference TRBV14 and TRBJ1-5): EAGVTQFPSHSVIEKGQTVTLRCDPISGHDNLYWYRRVMGKEIKFLLHFVKESKQDESGMPNNRFLAERTGGTYSTLKVQPAELEDSGVYFCASSHDRGGNQPQHFGDGTRLSIL.

This chain links TRBV4-1 with TRBJ1-1; the D is unclear. The CDR3 has 13 amino acids. Between the trimmed V and J ends, which lost 4 bases and 0 bases, there was a span of 6 bases. CDR1 is MGHRA, CDR2 YSYEKL, per germline. The CDR3 loop reads CASSPLMNTEAFF. In DNA form, the CDR3 reads TGCGCCAGCAGCCCGTTAATGAACACTGAAGCTTTCTTT.

The rearrangement links TRBV27 to TRBJ1-4; D is unresolved. Trimming shortened V by 3 bases and J by 10 bases, and 15 bases separated the two germline ends. CDR3 size: 14 residues. Germline V gene data show CDR1 as MNHEY and CDR2 as SMNVEV (reference sequence). The CDR3 bases are TGTGCCAGCAGTTTGACACTTTACGCGGGAAAACTGTTTTTT. Amino acids: CASSLTLYAGKLFF.

The CDR3 DNA follows: TGCGCCAGCAGCCAAGAGATGAACACTGAAGCTTTCTTT. The encoded protein is CASSQEMNTEAFF. The chain uses TRBV4-3 and TRBJ1-1; no reliable D call. CDR3 size: 13 residues. Trimming stripped 0 bases from V and 0 bases from J, with 2 bases between. Germline V CDR1 and CDR2: LGHNA, YSLEER.

This clone was recorded a few times. J is TRBJ1-1 and V is TRBV5-4; D gene uncertain. The V gene's germline CDR1 is SGHNT and CDR2 YYREEE (reference sequence). Trimming pared 2 bases from V and 1 base from J, leaving 6 bases between. The CDR3 runs 13 residues. CDR3 residues: CASSFNRNTEAFF. The CDR3 region has the DNA TGTGCCAGCAGCTTTAACAGGAACACTGAAGCTTTCTTT. Filled out from reference TRBV5-4 and TRBJ1-1, the complete variable domain reads ETGVTQSPTHLIKTRGQQVTLRCSSQSGHNTVSWYQQALGQGPQFIFQYYREEENGRGNFPPRFSGLQFPNYSSELNVNALELDDSALYLCASSFNRNTEAFFGQGTRLTVV.

The chain employs TRBV9 and TRBJ2-6; D is unresolved. This CDR3 is 19 amino acids long. The V end lost 3 bases, the J end lost 2 bases, and 21 bases lay between the germline ends. CDR1 is SGDLS, CDR2 YYNGEE, per germline. The CDR3 reads CASSDNSWGLLAGANVLTF. The CDR3 bases are TGTGCCAGCAGCGATAATTCTTGGGGTCTTCTTGCTGGGGCCAACGTCCTGACTTTC.

The chain recombines TRBV12-5 with TRBJ1-5; D is unresolved. With 5 bases removed from V and 2 bases from J, the gap between germline ends came to 10 bases. Per the germline V gene, CDR1 is LGHNT and CDR2 is FRNRAP. CDR3 size: 14 residues. The CDR3 DNA reads as TGTGCTAGTGGTCCGAGTACGGGCAATCAGCCCCAGCATTTT. The encoded protein is CASGPSTGNQPQHF.

This clone is a singleton in its sample. This chain connects TRBV4-2 to TRBJ2-7, with a weak D call TRBD2 (6 bases). Trimming pared 0 bases from V and 3 bases from J, leaving 9 bases between. Looked up from germline, CDR1 is LGHNA and CDR2 is YNFKEQ. The CDR3 covers 14 residues. The CDR3 DNA reads TGTGCCAGCAGCCAAGAGAGGGACTTCTACGAGCAGTACTTC. Protein product: CASSQERDFYEQYF.

The chain links TRBV29-1 to TRBJ2-6; 9 bases fit TRBD1. V trimming: 4 bases; J trimming: 3 bases; junction bases outside the gene matches: 10. CDR1 is SQVTM, CDR2 ANQGSEA, per germline. This CDR3 contains 17 residues. CDR3 residues: CSVVLGQGSRGANVLTF. The CDR3 DNA sequence: TGCAGCGTTGTGTTGGGACAGGGTTCGCGTGGGGCCAACGTCCTGACTTTC.

J is TRBJ1-2 and V is TRBV30; D unresolved. V was pared by 5 bases and J by 7 bases, with 20 bases between. The germline CDR1 and CDR2 sequences are GTSNPN and SVGIG (reference sequence). The CDR3 is 14 residues long. CDR3 DNA sequence: TGTGCCTGGTCCCCGGTCGGGCCCGAGGCTGGCTACACCTTC. Translating gives CAWSPVGPEAGYTF.

The chain has TRBV27 and TRBJ1-4, with TRBD1 matching over 9 bases. This CDR3 spans 15 amino acids. The germline CDR1 and CDR2 sequences are MNHEY and SMNVEV (reference sequence). Trimming cost V 5 bases and J 5 bases; bases outside gene matches: 6. The CDR3 DNA reads as TGTGCCAGCAGTCTGGGGACAGGGTGGAATGAAAAACTGTTTTTT. Protein product: CASSLGTGWNEKLFF.

This clone appeared a few times. This chain joins TRBV6-5 and TRBJ2-7; perhaps TRBD2 as D (7 bases). V gave up 4 bases and J gave up 4 bases, with 20 bases separating them. From germline, CDR1 is MNHEY and CDR2 SVGAGI. This CDR3 has 16 residues. The CDR3 bases are TGTGCCAGCAGTTGGGGAGGGGGACCGATAATTTACGAGCAGTACTTC. Amino acids: CASSWGGGPIIYEQYF.

This sequence joins TRBV29-1 and TRBJ2-5, with TRBD2 identical over 10 bases. J gave up 1 base and V 5 bases, and 4 bases lay outside the gene matches. Germline V gene sequence: CDR1 SQVTM, CDR2 ANQGSEA. The CDR3 runs 14 residues. CDR3 protein: CSVTSGATQETQYF. CDR3 DNA sequence: TGCAGCGTTACTAGCGGGGCTACCCAAGAGACCCAGTACTTC.

The rearrangement links TRBV5-1 to TRBJ2-1; 9 nucleotides align to TRBD1. V was clipped by 3 bases and J by 9 bases; unmatched bases: 13. CDR3 size: 16 residues. Germline CDR1 and CDR2: SGHRS and YFSETQ. CDR3 DNA sequence: TGCGCCAGCAGCTCGACCGGGACAGGGTATCTTGGTGAGCAGTTCTTC. This sequence encodes CASSSTGTGYLGEQFF.

The chain combines TRBV5-4 with TRBJ1-2; TRBD1 is a possible D gene (5 bases). Between the trimmed V and J ends, which lost 7 bases and 8 bases, there was a span of 21 bases. CDR3 size: 14 residues. Germline V lookup: CDR1 SGHNT, CDR2 YYREEE (reference sequence). The CDR3: CASGYDGGLRGYTF. The CDR3 nucleotides read TGTGCCAGCGGTTACGACGGGGGGTTAAGGGGCTACACCTTC.

This clone was observed a handful of times. The chain links TRBV29-1 to TRBJ2-5; D call uncertain. CDR1 and CDR2 from the germline V gene are SQVTM and ANQGSEA. The CDR3 is 13 residues long. V was pared by 4 bases and J by 4 bases, with 13 bases between. CDR3 residues: CSVASEVGETQYF. CDR3 coding DNA: TGCAGCGTTGCGAGTGAGGTGGGAGAGACCCAGTACTTC.